Reported below is one T cell receptor (beta chain). The germline CDR1 and CDR2 sequences are SGHNT and YYREEE (reference sequence). The CDR3 is 19 amino acids. Between the trimmed V and J ends, which lost 0 bases and 4 bases, there was a span of 22 bases. The sample comes from a study of T cell repertoires in cytomegalovirus infection. A single record per CDR3 protein comes from TCRdb applying MiXCR to the reads. The table lists 150,000 to 160,000 distinct CDR3 sequences, around a quarter of them singletons. This chain joins TRBV5-4 and TRBJ2-2, with D possibly being TRBD2 (6 bases). This sequence was found in a human donor in good health (CMV status not recorded). Some clones in this sample may be carry-over from other donors' samples. Sequenced input: PBMCs. The CDR3 nucleotides are TGTGCCAGCAGCTTGGCCCTGGGCTGGCAGGTGGAGGGCACCGGGGAGCTGTTTTTT. This sequence encodes CASSLALGWQVEGTGELFF. Looking up the rest from reference TRBV5-4 and TRBJ2-2 gives the full variable domain: ETGVTQSPTHLIKTRGQQVTLRCSSQSGHNTVSWYQQALGQGPQFIFQYYREEENGRGNFPPRFSGLQFPNYSSELNVNALELDDSALYLCASSLALGWQVEGTGELFFGEGSRLTVL.